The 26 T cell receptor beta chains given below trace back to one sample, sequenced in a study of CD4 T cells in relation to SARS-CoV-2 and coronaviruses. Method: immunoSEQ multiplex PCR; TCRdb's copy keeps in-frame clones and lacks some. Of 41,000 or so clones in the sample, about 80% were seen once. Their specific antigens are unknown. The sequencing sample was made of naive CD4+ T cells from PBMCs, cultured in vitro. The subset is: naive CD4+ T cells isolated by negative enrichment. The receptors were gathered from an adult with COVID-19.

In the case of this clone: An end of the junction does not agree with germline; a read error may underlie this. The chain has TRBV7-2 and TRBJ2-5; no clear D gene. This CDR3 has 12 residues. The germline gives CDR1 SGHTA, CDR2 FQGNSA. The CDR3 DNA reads TGTGCCAGCAGCTTAGGGGTCTCCTCCCTAGACTTC. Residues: CASSLGVSSLDF.

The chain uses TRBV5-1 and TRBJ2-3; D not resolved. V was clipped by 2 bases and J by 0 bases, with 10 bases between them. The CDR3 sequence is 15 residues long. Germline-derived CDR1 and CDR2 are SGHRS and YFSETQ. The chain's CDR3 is CASSLRATSTDTQYF. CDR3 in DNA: TGCGCCAGCAGCTTAAGGGCAACTAGCACAGATACGCAGTATTTT.

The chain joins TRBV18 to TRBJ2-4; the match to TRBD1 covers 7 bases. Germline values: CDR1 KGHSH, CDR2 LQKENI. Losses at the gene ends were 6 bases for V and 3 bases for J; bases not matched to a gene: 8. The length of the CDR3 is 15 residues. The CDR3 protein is CASSAGTANKNIQYF. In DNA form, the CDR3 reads TGTGCCAGCTCTGCCGGGACAGCGAACAAAAACATTCAGTACTTC.

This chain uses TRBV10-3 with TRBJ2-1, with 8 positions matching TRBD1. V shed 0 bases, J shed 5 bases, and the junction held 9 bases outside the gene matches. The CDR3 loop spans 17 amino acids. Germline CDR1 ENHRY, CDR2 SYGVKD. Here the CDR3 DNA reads TGTGCCATCAGTGAGTCGATACTCGGGACAGGCAACAATGAGCAGTTCTTC. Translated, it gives CAISESILGTGNNEQFF.

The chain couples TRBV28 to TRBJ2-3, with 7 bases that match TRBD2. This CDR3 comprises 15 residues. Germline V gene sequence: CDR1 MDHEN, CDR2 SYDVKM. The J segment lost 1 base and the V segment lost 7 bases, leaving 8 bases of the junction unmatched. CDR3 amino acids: CASILAGARTDTQYF. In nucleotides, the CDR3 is TGTGCCAGCATTCTGGCGGGAGCCCGCACAGATACGCAGTATTTT.

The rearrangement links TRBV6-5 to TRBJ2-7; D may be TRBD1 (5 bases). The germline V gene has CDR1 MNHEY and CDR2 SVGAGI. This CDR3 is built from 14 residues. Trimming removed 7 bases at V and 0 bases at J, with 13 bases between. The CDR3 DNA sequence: TGTGCCAGCAAGGCGACAGTCAGCTCCTACGAGCAGTACTTC. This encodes CASKATVSSYEQYF.

This CDR3 is CASSPGVRPYEQYF. The CDR3 coding sequence is TGTGCCAGCAGCCCCGGGGTTCGCCCCTACGAGCAGTACTTC. The chain combines TRBV6-2 or TRBV6-3 with TRBJ2-7, with D possibly TRBD2 on 5 matching bases. Germline V gene sequence: CDR1 MNHEY, CDR2 SVGEGT. The CDR3 covers 14 residues. Trimming took 6 bases from V and 2 from J, leaving 14 bases between them.

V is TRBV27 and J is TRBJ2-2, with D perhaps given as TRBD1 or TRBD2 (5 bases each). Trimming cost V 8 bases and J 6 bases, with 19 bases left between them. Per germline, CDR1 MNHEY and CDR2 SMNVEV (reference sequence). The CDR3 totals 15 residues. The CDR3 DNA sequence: TGTGCCAGCGGATTTCTTATAAGAGGGGCCGGGGAGCTGTTTTTT. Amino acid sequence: CASGFLIRGAGELFF.

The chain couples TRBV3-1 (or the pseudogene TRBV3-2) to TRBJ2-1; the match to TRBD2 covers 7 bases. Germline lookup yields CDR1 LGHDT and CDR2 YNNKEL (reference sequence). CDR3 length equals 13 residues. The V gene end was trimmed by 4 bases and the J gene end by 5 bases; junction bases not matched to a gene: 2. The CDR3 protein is CASSRLANNEQFF. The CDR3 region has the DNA TGTGCCAGCAGCCGACTAGCCAACAATGAGCAGTTCTTC.

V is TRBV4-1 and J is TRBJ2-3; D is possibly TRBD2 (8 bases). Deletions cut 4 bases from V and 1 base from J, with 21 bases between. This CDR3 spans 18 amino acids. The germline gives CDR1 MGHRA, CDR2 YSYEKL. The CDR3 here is CASSREGGAGLGTDTQYF. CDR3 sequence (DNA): TGCGCCAGCAGCCGCGAAGGGGGCGCGGGACTAGGCACAGATACGCAGTATTTT.

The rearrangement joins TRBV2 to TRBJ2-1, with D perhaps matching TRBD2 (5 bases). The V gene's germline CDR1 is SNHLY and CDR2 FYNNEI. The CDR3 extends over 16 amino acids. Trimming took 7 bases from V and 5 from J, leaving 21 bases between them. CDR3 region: CASTREDPTFNNEQFF. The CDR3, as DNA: TGTGCCAGCACCCGGGAAGACCCTACGTTCAACAATGAGCAGTTCTTC.

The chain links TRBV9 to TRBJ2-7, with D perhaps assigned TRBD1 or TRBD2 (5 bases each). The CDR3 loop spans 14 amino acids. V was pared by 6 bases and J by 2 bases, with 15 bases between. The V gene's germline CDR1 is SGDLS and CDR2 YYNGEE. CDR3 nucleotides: TGTGCCAGCACCCCGGGCTTGGGGGCCTACGAGCAGTACTTC. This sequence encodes CASTPGLGAYEQYF.

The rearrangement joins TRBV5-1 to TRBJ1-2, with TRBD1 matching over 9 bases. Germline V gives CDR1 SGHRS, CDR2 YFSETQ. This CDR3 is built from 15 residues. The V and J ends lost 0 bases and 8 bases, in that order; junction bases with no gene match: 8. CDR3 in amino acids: CASSLDRGHNRGYTF. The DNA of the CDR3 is TGCGCCAGCAGCTTGGACAGGGGGCATAATCGGGGCTACACCTTC.

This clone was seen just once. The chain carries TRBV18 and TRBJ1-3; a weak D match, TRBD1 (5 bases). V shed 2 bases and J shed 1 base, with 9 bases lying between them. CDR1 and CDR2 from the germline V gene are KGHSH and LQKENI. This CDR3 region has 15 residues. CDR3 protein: CASSPAWGSGNTIYF. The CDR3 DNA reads TGTGCCAGCTCACCAGCGTGGGGGTCTGGAAACACCATATATTTT.

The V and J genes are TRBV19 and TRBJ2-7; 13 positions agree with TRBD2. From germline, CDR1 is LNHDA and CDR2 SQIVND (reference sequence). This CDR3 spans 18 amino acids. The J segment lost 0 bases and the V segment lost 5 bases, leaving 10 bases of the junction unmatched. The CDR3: CASSWATSGRASSYEQYF. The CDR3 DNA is TGTGCCAGTAGTTGGGCAACTAGCGGGAGGGCAAGCTCCTACGAGCAGTACTTC.

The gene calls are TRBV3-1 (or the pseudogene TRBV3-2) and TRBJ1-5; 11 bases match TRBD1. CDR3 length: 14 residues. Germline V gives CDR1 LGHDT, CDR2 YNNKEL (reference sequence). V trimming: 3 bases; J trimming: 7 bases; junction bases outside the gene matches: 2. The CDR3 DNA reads TGTGCCAGCAGCCAGGGACAGGGGGTACAGCCCCAGCATTTT. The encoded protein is CASSQGQGVQPQHF.

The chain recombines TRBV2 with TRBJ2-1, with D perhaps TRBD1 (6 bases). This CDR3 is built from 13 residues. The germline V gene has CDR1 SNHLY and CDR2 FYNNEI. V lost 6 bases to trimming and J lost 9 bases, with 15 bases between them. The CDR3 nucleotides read TGTGCCAGCAGAGTTCAGGGGAAAACTGAGCAGTTCTTC. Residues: CASRVQGKTEQFF.

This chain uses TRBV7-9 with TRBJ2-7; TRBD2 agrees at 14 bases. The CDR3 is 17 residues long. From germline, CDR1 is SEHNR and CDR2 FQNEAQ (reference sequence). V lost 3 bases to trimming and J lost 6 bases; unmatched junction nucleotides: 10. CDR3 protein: CASSFGLAGGIRFEQYF. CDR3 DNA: TGTGCCAGCAGCTTCGGACTAGCGGGAGGAATAAGATTCGAGCAGTACTTC.

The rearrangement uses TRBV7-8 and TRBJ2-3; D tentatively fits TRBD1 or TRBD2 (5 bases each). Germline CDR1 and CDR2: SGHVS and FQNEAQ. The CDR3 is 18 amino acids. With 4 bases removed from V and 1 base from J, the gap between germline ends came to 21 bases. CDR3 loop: CASSWSRGPEAGTDTQYF. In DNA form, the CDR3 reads TGTGCCAGCAGCTGGTCCCGGGGCCCAGAGGCGGGCACAGATACGCAGTATTTT.

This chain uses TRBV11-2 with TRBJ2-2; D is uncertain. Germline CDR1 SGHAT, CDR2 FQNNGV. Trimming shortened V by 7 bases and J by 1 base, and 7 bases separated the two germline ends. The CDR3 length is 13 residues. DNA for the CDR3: TGTGCCAGCAACAGACAGAACACCGGGGAGCTGTTTTTT. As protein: CASNRQNTGELFF. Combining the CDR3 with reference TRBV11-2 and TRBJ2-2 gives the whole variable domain EAGVAQSPRYKIIEKRQSVAFWCNPISGHATLYWYQQILGQGPKLLIQFQNNGVVDDSQLPKDRFSAERLKGVDSTLKIQPAKLEDSAVYLCASNRQNTGELFFGEGSRLTVL.

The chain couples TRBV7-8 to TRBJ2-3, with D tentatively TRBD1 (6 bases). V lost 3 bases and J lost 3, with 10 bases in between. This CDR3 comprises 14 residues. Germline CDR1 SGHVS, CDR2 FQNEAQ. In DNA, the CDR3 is TGTGCCAGCAGCTTTTCAGGGGCTACAGATACGCAGTATTTT. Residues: CASSFSGATDTQYF.

The CDR3 DNA follows: TGTGCCAGCAGCTTGGTTGGGCTGGAGACCCAGTACTTC. It codes for CASSLVGLETQYF. V and J are TRBV5-4 and TRBJ2-5; no definite D call. Trimming left V 0 bases short and J 5 bases short, with 8 bases between. Germline V gene data show CDR1 as SGHNT and CDR2 as YYREEE (reference sequence). The CDR3 is 13 residues long. Together with reference TRBV5-4 and TRBJ2-5, the CDR3 gives the full variable domain: ETGVTQSPTHLIKTRGQQVTLRCSSQSGHNTVSWYQQALGQGPQFIFQYYREEENGRGNFPPRFSGLQFPNYSSELNVNALELDDSALYLCASSLVGLETQYFGPGTRLLVL.

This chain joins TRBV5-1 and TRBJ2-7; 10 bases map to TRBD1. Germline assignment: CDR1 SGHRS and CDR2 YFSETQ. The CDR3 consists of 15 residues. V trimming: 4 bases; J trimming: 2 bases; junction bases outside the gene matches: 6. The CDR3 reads CASSTGTGVTYEQYF. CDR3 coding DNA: TGCGCCAGCAGCACCGGGACAGGGGTAACCTACGAGCAGTACTTC. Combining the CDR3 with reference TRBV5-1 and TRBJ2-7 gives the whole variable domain KAGVTQTPRYLIKTRGQQVTLSCSPISGHRSVSWYQQTPGQGLQFLFEYFSETQRNKGNFPGRFSGRQFSNSRSEMNVSTLELGDSALYLCASSTGTGVTYEQYFGPGTRLTVT.

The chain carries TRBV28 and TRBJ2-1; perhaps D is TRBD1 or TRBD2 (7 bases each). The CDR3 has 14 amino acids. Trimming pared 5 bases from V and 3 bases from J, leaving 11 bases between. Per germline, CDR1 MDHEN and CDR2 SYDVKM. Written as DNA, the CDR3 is TGTGCCAGCAGTCCAGGGGGGGACTACAATGAGCAGTTCTTC. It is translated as CASSPGGDYNEQFF.

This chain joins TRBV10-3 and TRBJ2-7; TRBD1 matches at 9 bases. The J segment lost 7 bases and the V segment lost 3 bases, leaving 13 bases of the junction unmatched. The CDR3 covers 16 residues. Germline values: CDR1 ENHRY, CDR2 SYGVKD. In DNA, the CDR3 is TGTGCCATCAGTGACTCGGGGGACAGGGTAAGTCGGGAGCAGTACTTC. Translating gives CAISDSGDRVSREQYF.

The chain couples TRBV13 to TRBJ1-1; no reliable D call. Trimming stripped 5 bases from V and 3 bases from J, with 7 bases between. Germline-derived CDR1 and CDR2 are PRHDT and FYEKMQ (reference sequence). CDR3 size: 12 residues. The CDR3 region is CASSQLDTEAFF. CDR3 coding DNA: TGTGCCAGCAGCCAGCTAGACACTGAAGCTTTCTTT.